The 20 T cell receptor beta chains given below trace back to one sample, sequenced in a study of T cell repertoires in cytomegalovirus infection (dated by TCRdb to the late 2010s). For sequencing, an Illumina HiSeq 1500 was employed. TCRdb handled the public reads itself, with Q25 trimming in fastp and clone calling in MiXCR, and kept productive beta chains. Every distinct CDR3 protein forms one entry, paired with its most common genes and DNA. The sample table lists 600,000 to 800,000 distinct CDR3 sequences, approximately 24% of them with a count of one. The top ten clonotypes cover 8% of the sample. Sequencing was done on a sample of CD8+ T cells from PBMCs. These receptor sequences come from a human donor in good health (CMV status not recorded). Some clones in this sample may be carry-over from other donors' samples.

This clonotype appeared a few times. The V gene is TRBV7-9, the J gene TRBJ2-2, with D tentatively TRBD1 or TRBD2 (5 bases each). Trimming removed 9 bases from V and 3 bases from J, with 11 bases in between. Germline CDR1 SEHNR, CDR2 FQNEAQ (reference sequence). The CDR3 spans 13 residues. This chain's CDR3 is CARKGPHTGELFF. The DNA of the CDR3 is TGTGCCAGAAAGGGACCCCACACCGGGGAGCTGTTTTTT.

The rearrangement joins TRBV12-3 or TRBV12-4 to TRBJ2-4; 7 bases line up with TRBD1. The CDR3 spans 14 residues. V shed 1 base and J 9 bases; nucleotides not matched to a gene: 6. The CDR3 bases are TGTGCCAGCAGTTTAGAGACAGGGTGGAGCATTCAGTACTTC. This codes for CASSLETGWSIQYF.

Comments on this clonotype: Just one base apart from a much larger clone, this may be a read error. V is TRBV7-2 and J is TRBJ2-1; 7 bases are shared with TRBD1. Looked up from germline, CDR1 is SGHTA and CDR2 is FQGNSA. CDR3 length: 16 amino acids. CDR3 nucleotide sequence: TGTGCCAGCAGCCCTTATGTCGGGACAGTCTACAATAAGCAGTTCTTC. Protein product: CASSPYVGTVYNKQFF. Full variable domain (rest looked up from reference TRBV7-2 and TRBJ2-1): GAGVSQSPSNKVTEKGKDVELRCDPISGHTALYWYRQSLGQGLEFLIYFQGNSAPDKSGLPSDRFSAERTGGSVSTLTIQRTQQEDSAVYLCASSPYVGTVYNKQFFGPGTRLTVL.

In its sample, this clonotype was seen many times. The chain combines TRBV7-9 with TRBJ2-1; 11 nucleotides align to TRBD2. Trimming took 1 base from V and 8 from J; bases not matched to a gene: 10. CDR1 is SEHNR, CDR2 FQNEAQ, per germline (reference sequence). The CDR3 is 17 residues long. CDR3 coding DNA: TGTGCCAGCAGCTTAGTTGACCTGACTAGCGGGGAGGATGAGCAGTTCTTC. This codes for CASSLVDLTSGEDEQFF.

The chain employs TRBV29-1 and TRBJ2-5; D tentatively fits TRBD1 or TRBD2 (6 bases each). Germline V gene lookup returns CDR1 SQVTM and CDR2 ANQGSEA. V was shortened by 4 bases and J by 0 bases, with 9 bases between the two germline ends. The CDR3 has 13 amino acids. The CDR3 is CSVGRGYQETQYF. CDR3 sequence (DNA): TGCAGCGTTGGGAGGGGGTACCAAGAGACCCAGTACTTC.

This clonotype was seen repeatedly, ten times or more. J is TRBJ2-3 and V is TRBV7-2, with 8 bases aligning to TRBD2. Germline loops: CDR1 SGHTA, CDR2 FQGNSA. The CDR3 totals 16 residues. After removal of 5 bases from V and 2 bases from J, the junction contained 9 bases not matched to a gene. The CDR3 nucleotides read TGTGCCAGCAGCCCCGGACTAGCTTCCTACACAGATACGCAGTATTTT. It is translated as CASSPGLASYTDTQYF.

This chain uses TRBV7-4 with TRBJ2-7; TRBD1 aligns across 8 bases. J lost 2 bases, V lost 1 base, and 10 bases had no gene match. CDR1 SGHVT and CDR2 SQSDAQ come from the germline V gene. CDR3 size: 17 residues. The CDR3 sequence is CASSLGLTGEPTYEQYV. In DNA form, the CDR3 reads TGTGCCAGCAGCTTAGGACTGACAGGGGAACCAACCTACGAGCAGTACGTC.

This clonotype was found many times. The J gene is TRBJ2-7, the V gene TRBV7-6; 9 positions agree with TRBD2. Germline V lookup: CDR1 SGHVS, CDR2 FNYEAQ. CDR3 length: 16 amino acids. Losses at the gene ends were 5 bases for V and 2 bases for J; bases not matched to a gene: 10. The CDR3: CASSPVAGAGPYEQYF. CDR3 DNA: TGTGCCAGCAGCCCTGTAGCGGGGGCCGGCCCCTACGAGCAGTACTTC. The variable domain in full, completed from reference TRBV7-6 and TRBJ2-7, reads GAGVSQSPRYKVTKRGQDVALRCDPISGHVSLYWYRQALGQGPEFLTYFNYEAQQDKSGLPNDRFSAERPEGSISTLTIQRTEQRDSAMYRCASSPVAGAGPYEQYFGPGTRLTVT.

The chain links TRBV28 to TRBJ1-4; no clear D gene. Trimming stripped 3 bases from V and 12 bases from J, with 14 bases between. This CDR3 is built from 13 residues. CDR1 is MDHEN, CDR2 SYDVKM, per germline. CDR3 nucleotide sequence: TGTGCCAGCAGTTTTGGGGTAGGGTCGGAACTGTTTTTT. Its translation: CASSFGVGSELFF.

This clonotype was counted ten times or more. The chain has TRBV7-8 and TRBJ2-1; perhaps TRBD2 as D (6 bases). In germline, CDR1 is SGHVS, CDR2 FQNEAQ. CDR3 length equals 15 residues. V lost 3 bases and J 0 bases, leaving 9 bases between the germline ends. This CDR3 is CASSLVRGSYNEQFF. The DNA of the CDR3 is TGTGCCAGCAGCTTGGTGCGGGGCTCCTACAATGAGCAGTTCTTC.

CDR3 amino acids: CSARDGRAGTEAFF. The CDR3 bases are TGCAGTGCTAGAGACGGGAGGGCGGGGACTGAAGCTTTCTTT. This chain links TRBV20-1 with TRBJ1-1; D unclear. Germline CDR1 reads DFQATT; CDR2 reads SNEGSKA (reference sequence). CDR3 length: 14 amino acids. V was shortened by 0 bases and J by 5 bases, with 13 bases between the two germline ends.

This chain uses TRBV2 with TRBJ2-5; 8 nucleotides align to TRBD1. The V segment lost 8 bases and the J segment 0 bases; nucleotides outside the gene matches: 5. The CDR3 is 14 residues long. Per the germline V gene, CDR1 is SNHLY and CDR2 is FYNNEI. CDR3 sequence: CASVTGGYQETQYF. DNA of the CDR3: TGTGCCAGCGTCACAGGGGGATACCAAGAGACCCAGTACTTC.

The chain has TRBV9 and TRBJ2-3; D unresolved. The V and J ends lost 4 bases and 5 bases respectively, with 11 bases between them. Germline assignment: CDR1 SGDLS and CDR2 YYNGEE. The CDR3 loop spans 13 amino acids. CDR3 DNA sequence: TGTGCCAGCAGCCTCCGGACGTTAGATACGCAGTATTTT. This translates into CASSLRTLDTQYF.

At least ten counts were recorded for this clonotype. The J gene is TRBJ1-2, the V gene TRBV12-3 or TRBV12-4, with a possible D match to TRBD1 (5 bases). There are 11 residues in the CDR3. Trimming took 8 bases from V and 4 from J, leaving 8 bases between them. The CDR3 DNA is TGTGCCAGCGGGGGTGGCTATGGCTACACCTTC. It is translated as CASGGGYGYTF.

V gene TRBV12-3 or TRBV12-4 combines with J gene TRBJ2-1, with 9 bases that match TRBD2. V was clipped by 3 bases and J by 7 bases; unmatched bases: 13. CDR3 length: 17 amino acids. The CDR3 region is CASSLGSGGPSLNEQFF. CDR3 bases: TGTGCCAGCAGTTTGGGTAGCGGGGGCCCGAGTCTGAATGAGCAGTTCTTC.

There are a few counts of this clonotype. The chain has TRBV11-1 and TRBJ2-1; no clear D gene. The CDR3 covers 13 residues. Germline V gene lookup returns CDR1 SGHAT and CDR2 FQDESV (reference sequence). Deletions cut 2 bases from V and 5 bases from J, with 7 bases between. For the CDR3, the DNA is TGTGCCAGCAGCTTAAGTATGGACAATGAGCAGTTCTTC. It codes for CASSLSMDNEQFF.

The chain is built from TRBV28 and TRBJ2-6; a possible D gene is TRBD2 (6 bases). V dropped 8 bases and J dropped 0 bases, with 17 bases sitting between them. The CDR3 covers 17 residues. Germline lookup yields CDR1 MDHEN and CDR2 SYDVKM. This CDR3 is CASGGTLGFSGANVLTF. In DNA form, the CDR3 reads TGTGCCAGCGGGGGGACCCTGGGCTTCTCTGGGGCCAACGTCCTGACTTTC.

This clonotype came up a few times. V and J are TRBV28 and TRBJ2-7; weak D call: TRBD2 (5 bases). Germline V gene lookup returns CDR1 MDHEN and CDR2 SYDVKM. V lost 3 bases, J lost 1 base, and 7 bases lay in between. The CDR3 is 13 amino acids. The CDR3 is CASSFTRSYEQYV. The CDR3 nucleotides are TGTGCCAGCAGTTTTACTAGATCCTACGAGCAGTACGTC.

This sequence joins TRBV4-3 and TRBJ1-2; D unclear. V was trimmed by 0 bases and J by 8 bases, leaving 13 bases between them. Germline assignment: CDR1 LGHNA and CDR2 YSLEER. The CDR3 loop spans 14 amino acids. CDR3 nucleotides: TGCGCCAGCAGCCAAGAACCAGATTTGGAGGGCTACACCTTC. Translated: CASSQEPDLEGYTF.

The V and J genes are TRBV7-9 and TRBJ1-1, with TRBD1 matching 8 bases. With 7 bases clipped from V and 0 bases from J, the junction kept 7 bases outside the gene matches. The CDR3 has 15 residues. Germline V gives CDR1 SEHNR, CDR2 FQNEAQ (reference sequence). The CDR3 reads CASKGQAVLNTEAFF. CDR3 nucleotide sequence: TGTGCCAGCAAGGGACAGGCAGTTTTGAACACTGAAGCTTTCTTT.